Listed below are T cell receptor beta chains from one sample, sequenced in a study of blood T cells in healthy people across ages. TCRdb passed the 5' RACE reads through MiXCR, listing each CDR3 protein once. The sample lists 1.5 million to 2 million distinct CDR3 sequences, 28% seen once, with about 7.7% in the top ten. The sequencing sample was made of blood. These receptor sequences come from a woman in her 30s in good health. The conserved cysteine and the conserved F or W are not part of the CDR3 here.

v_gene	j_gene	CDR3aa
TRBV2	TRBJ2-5	ASSESGVGGNEQY
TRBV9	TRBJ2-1	ASSKTAGEVAGNEQF
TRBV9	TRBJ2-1	ASSVVAGGEQF
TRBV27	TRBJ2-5	ASRSTSGGGLYQETQY
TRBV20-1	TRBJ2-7	SARDHPAGSYEQY
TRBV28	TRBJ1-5	ASSFGTGQPQH
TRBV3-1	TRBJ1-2	ASSQVNRKGLHGYT
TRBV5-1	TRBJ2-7	ASRTTGTYEQY
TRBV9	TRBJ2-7	ASSACGEYEQY
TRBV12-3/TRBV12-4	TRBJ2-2	ASSFRGLDRNGELF
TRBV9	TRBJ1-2	ASSAEGQYGAGGYT
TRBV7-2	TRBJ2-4	ASTTQPWGNIQY
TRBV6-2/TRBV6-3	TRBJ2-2	ASSYVGRTLGNTGELF
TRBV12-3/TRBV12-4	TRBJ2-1	ASSYEGGRNEQF
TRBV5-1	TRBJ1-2	ASSLGGYGGYT
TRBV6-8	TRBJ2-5	ASSWGTGGQETQY
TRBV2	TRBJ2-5	ASSELVQETQY
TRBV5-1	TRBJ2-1	ASSLGGGRYNEQF
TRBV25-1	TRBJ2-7	ASSELGNKPPQY
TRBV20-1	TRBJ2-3	SATLRRGRGTDTQY
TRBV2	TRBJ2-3	ASSEEAFTDTQY
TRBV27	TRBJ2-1	ASTMSGGSLF
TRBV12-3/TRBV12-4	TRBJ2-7	ASSLVQGRGVLAVKTYEQY
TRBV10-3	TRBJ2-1	AVGLADSYNEQF
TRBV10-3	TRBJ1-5	AISEADRSNQPQH
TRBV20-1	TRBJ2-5	SARSGGANEQY
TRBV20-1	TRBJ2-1	SAWRVSRDEQF
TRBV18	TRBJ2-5	ASSPGEMPETQY
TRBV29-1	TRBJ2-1	STSSGGPYNEQF
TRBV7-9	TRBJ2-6	ASSFVRRDRQSRGNGANVLT
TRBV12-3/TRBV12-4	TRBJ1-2	ASSTGATYGYT
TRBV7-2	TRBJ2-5	AVNYGGARETQY
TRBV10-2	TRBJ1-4	ASSGTGVKQLF
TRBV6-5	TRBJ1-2	ASSIRQTIYGYT
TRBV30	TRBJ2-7	ACDLSYEQY
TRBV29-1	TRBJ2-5	SGGRQGETQY
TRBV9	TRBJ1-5	ASSEGGQGGQPQH